This entry lists 22 T cell receptor beta chains sequenced from one sample in a study of PD-1 blockade in classical Hodgkin lymphoma. TCRdb's table, derived via immunoSEQ multiplex PCR, lists solely in-frame clones and lacks some. The sample contains more than 40,000 clones, 70% to 80% of which appear only once. Time point defined: cycle 4 day 1 (C4D1), after 6 weeks of nivolumab. Relapses following autologous stem cell transplantation were seen in all patients, with brentuximab vedotin exposure varying. This sample comprised peripheral blood mononuclear cells (PBMCs), obtained before the fourth cycle of nivolumab. The receptors derive from a human donor with classical Hodgkin lymphoma.

Of note for this clone: Within the sample, other DNA sequences also encode this same CDR3. The chain employs TRBV7-2 and TRBJ1-1, with 7 positions matching TRBD1. Germline CDR1 is SGHTA and CDR2 is FQGNSA. The V segment lost 1 base and the J segment 5 bases; nucleotides outside the gene matches: 4. The CDR3 covers 14 residues. The CDR3 loop reads CASSLGAGGTEAFF. CDR3 DNA sequence: TGTGCCAGCAGCTTAGGGGCAGGGGGGACTGAAGCTTTCTTT.

This clone was found once. This chain joins TRBV7-2 and TRBJ2-7; D is perhaps TRBD1 (5 bases). The CDR3 runs to 14 residues. CDR1 SGHTA and CDR2 FQGNSA come from the germline V gene. Trimming cost V 5 bases and J 0 bases, with 11 bases left between them. The CDR3 reads CASSHMGHSYEQYF. DNA for the CDR3: TGTGCCAGCAGCCATATGGGGCACTCCTACGAGCAGTACTTC. The full variable domain, its missing parts supplied by reference TRBV7-2 and TRBJ2-7, is GAGVSQSPSNKVTEKGKDVELRCDPISGHTALYWYRQSLGQGLEFLIYFQGNSAPDKSGLPSDRFSAERTGGSVSTLTIQRTQQEDSAVYLCASSHMGHSYEQYFGPGTRLTVT.

The chain joins TRBV12-5 to TRBJ2-7, with 10 bases matching TRBD1. CDR1 and CDR2 from the germline V gene are LGHNT and FRNRAP. This CDR3 has 15 amino acids. J was trimmed by 0 bases and V by 6 bases; bases with no gene match: 5. The CDR3 sequence: CASGLGQGSSYEQYF. The CDR3 region has the DNA TGTGCTAGTGGCCTGGGACAGGGGAGCTCCTACGAGCAGTACTTC.

The J gene is TRBJ1-3, the V gene TRBV4-2; D is unresolved. This CDR3 is 17 amino acids long. Germline V gene sequence: CDR1 LGHNA, CDR2 YNFKEQ. V was trimmed by 2 bases and J by 4 bases, leaving 18 bases between them. The CDR3 loop reads CASSQSPDGGWGNTIYF. The CDR3 nucleotides read TGTGCCAGCAGCCAAAGTCCCGACGGCGGGTGGGGAAACACCATATATTTT.

The chain couples TRBV7-3 to TRBJ1-6; D uncertain. Between the trimmed V and J ends, which lost 1 base and 6 bases, there was a span of 13 bases. CDR1 is SGHTA, CDR2 FQGTGA, per germline. There are 16 residues in the CDR3. The CDR3 loop reads CASSLSPRGSNSPLHF. The CDR3 DNA follows: TGTGCCAGCAGCTTAAGTCCCCGGGGAAGTAATTCACCCCTCCACTTT. Using reference TRBV7-3 and TRBJ1-6 for the parts outside the CDR3, the full variable domain is GAGVSQTPSNKVTEKGKYVELRCDPISGHTALYWYRQSLGQGPEFLIYFQGTGAADDSGLPNDRFFAVRPEGSVSTLKIQRTERGDSAVYLCASSLSPRGSNSPLHFGNGTRLTVT.

On this clone itself: This CDR3 is also generated by other DNA sequences in the sample. The CDR3 loop is CASSDGRTKETQYF. CDR3 DNA: TGTGCCAGCAGTGATGGCAGAACTAAAGAGACCCAGTACTTC. The chain has TRBV2 and TRBJ2-5; D gene ambiguous. Germline values: CDR1 SNHLY, CDR2 FYNNEI. V was trimmed by 3 bases and J by 3 bases, leaving 11 bases between them. The CDR3 covers 14 residues.

The CDR3 loop reads CASSAWGAGANVLTF. The CDR3 coding sequence is TGTGCCAGCAGCGCCTGGGGAGCTGGGGCCAACGTCCTGACTTTC. V gene TRBV9 combines with J gene TRBJ2-6; D might be TRBD2 (5 bases). Germline CDR1 SGDLS, CDR2 YYNGEE. V lost 3 bases to trimming and J lost 2 bases, with 9 bases between them. CDR3 length equals 15 residues. The full variable domain, completed using reference TRBV9 and TRBJ2-6, is DSGVTQTPKHLITATGQRVTLRCSPRSGDLSVYWYQQSLDQGLQFLIQYYNGEERAKGNILERFSAQQFPDLHSELNLSSLELGDSALYFCASSAWGAGANVLTFGAGSRLTVL.

This chain's CDR3 is CASGTYSNQPQHF. The CDR3 DNA sequence: TGTGCCAGCGGTACTTATAGCAATCAGCCCCAGCATTTT. The rearrangement links TRBV7-2 to TRBJ1-5; no clear D gene. This CDR3 comprises 13 residues. V was shortened by 8 bases and J by 0 bases, with 8 bases between the two germline ends. Germline CDR1 and CDR2: SGHTA and FQGNSA.

This clone was seen only a few times. This chain connects TRBV5-1 to TRBJ1-1; D ambiguous. Germline V gives CDR1 SGHRS, CDR2 YFSETQ. V dropped 0 bases and J dropped 4 bases, with 7 bases sitting between them. The CDR3 contains 13 residues. As DNA, the CDR3 is TGCGCCAGCAGCTTGGCTTTGCTCACTGAAGCTTTCTTT. Translation: CASSLALLTEAFF.

This clone was seen once. The chain employs TRBV5-1 and TRBJ1-4; D call uncertain. The CDR3 is 16 amino acids. V lost 2 bases to trimming and J lost 0 bases, with 11 bases between them. CDR1 is SGHRS, CDR2 YFSETQ, per germline. The DNA for the CDR3 is TGCGCCAGCAGCTTCTCGGTGGGAGCAACTAATGAAAAACTGTTTTTT. Translating it yields CASSFSVGATNEKLFF. The variable domain in full, with the rest retrieved from reference TRBV5-1 and TRBJ1-4, is KAGVTQTPRYLIKTRGQQVTLSCSPISGHRSVSWYQQTPGQGLQFLFEYFSETQRNKGNFPGRFSGRQFSNSRSEMNVSTLELGDSALYLCASSFSVGATNEKLFFGSGTQLSVL.

This clone came up once. CDR3 protein: CASSLGGYRDEQFF. The CDR3 DNA sequence: TGTGCCAGCAGCTTAGGGGGATATAGGGATGAGCAGTTCTTC. The chain combines TRBV13 with TRBJ2-1; D not certain. The ends were cut back, 0 bases at V and 8 bases at J, with 11 bases in the middle. Germline CDR1 and CDR2: PRHDT and FYEKMQ (reference sequence). The CDR3 has 14 amino acids.

This sequence joins TRBV5-1 and TRBJ1-2; 10 nucleotides line up with TRBD1. Germline V gives CDR1 SGHRS, CDR2 YFSETQ. The V segment lost 4 bases and the J segment 8 bases; nucleotides outside the gene matches: 11. The CDR3 extends over 15 amino acids. The CDR3 DNA sequence: TGCGCCAGCAGCCCGGGGACAGGGGAATCAGGAGGCTACACCTTC. Translated, it gives CASSPGTGESGGYTF.

CDR3 nucleotide sequence: TGTGCTAGTGGTTTGAAGGGAATTAATGAAAAACTGTTTTTT. Protein sequence: CASGLKGINEKLFF. The V call is TRBV12-5, the J call TRBJ1-4; no definite D call. This CDR3 is built from 14 residues. V lost 2 bases to trimming and J lost 4 bases, with 8 bases between them. CDR1 is LGHNT and CDR2 is FRNRAP in the germline V gene.

This clone was counted once. V usage is TRBV2 and J usage is TRBJ2-7, with 8 bases that match TRBD2. Germline V gene sequence: CDR1 SNHLY, CDR2 FYNNEI. Trimming at V came to 10 bases and at J to 0 bases, leaving 8 bases not matched to a gene. The CDR3 is 14 amino acids. The chain's CDR3 is CATAPGTSSYEQYF. Here the CDR3 DNA reads TGTGCCACCGCCCCTGGGACTAGCTCCTACGAGCAGTACTTC.

This sequence joins TRBV14 and TRBJ1-2, with 10 bases aligning to TRBD1. CDR1 and CDR2 (germline): SGHDN, FVKESK. J lost 5 bases, V lost 5 bases, and 5 bases had no gene match. This CDR3 has 14 amino acids. CDR3 loop: CASSNGQGGYGYTF. The CDR3 nucleotides are TGTGCCAGCAGCAATGGACAGGGGGGGTATGGCTACACCTTC.

A single count supports this clone. As DNA, the CDR3 is TGTGCCAGCACCCCAAGGGGCAGCGGAAACTCCTATGGCTACACCTTC. Protein product: CASTPRGSGNSYGYTF. V is TRBV7-9 and J is TRBJ1-2; possibly TRBD1 for D (5 bases). The CDR3 runs 16 residues. Germline CDR1 is SEHNR and CDR2 is FQNEAQ (reference sequence). With 7 bases removed from V and 4 bases from J, the gap between germline ends came to 22 bases.

The chain recombines TRBV19 with TRBJ1-2; D might be TRBD1 (6 bases). V lost 6 bases and J 2 bases, leaving 10 bases between the germline ends. Germline CDR1 reads LNHDA; CDR2 reads SQIVND (reference sequence). This CDR3 spans 13 amino acids. CDR3 loop: CASRPDSNYGYTF. CDR3 in DNA: TGTGCCAGTAGGCCGGACAGCAACTATGGCTACACCTTC.

The rearrangement joins TRBV6-1 to TRBJ1-5; D unresolved. The V gene lost 5 bases and the J gene lost 4 bases, with 6 bases spanning the gap. Germline V gene sequence: CDR1 MNHNS, CDR2 SASEGT. The CDR3 has 12 amino acids. This chain's CDR3 is CASSTLNQPQHF. CDR3 sequence (DNA): TGTGCCAGCAGTACCCTGAATCAGCCCCAGCATTTT.

V is TRBV29-1 and J is TRBJ1-2, with 8 positions matching TRBD1. The CDR3 extends over 14 amino acids. V shed 6 bases, J shed 8 bases, and the junction held 14 bases outside the gene matches. The germline V gene has CDR1 SQVTM and CDR2 ANQGSEA. CDR3 in DNA: TGCAGCGTCCCGGGACAGGCTATTCCTCTCGGCTACACCTTC. This translates into CSVPGQAIPLGYTF. The entire variable domain, with the rest obtained from reference TRBV29-1 and TRBJ1-2, is as follows: SAVISQKPSRDICQRGTSLTIQCQVDSQVTMMFWYRQQPGQSLTLIATANQGSEATYESGFVIDKFPISRPNLTFSTLTVSNMSPEDSSIYLCSVPGQAIPLGYTFGSGTRLTVV.

V gene TRBV6-5 combines with J gene TRBJ1-1, with 7 bases identical to TRBD1. Germline trimming cut 6 bases from V and 1 base from J; bases unmatched to any gene: 5. The CDR3 covers 14 residues. Germline V gene lookup returns CDR1 MNHEY and CDR2 SVGAGI. DNA of the CDR3: TGTGCCAGCAGGGGACAGTCCGGGAACACTGAAGCTTTCTTT. It is translated as CASRGQSGNTEAFF.

In this sample, this clone turned up a few times. The chain employs TRBV5-4 and TRBJ2-1; D is undetermined. V was shortened by 5 bases and J by 6 bases, with 9 bases between the two germline ends. This CDR3 is built from 12 residues. CDR1 is SGHNT and CDR2 is YYREEE in the germline V gene (reference sequence). The CDR3 region is CASSLQFNEQFF. In DNA, the CDR3 is TGTGCCAGCAGTCTACAGTTCAATGAGCAGTTCTTC.

The chain joins TRBV11-3 to TRBJ1-5, with a possible D match to TRBD1 (5 bases). CDR3 size: 15 residues. Germline CDR1 reads SGHNT; CDR2 reads YENEEA. The ends were cut back, 6 bases at V and 7 bases at J, with 19 bases in the middle. CDR3 nucleotides: TGTGCCAGCAGTTCGGACGGGGGAGAAGGCCAGCCCCAGCATTTT. Its protein is CASSSDGGEGQPQHF.